This T cell receptor (beta chain) stems from a study of CD8 T cells in ankylosing spondylitis. Whole-study findings and limits: Earlier literature documents some of the motif variants in reactive arthritis synovial fluid and blood. Disease-linked clones reportedly showed significant enrichment in matched ankylosing spondylitis synovial fluid. A TCR beta motif of eight or nine highly homologous variants seemed to mark ankylosing spondylitis blood.

The CDR3 runs 12 residues. CDR1 is DFQATT, CDR2 SNEGSKA, per germline (reference sequence). V lost 3 bases, J lost 5 bases, and 11 bases lay in between. Concerning this clonotype: Its matching antigen is unknown.

Libraries of TCR beta came from quantitative 5'-RACE with molecular barcodes. A single record per CDR3 protein comes from TCRdb applying MiXCR to the 5' RACE reads. This table has 220,000 or so distinct CDR3 sequences, about 10% appearing once. The source material was blood, either unsorted or a sorted T cell fraction (not recorded which). The chain uses TRBV20-1 and TRBJ2-7; tentative D call: TRBD2 (5 bases). This TCR derives from a male donor with ankylosing spondylitis or in good health (not recorded which). CDR3 DNA: TGCAGTGCTAGGGCGTCGGGGAACGAGCAGTACTTC. Translation: CSARASGNEQYF.